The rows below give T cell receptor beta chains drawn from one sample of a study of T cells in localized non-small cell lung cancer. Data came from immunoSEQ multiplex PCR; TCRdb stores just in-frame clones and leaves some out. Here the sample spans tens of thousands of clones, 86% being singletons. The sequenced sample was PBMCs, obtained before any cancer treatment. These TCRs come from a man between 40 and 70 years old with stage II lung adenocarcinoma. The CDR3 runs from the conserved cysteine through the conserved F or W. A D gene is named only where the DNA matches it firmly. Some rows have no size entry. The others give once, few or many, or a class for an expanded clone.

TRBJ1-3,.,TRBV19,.,TGTGCCAGTAATTCGGACGGTCCTCCAGGAAACACCATATATTTT,CASNSDGPPGNTIYF
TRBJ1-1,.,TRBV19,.,TGTGCCAGTAATCCACCCGGGTACACTGAAGCTTTCTTT,CASNPPGYTEAFF
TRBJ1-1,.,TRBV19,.,TGTGCCAGTAGTATTGAAGGGATGAACACTGAAGCTTTCTTT,CASSIEGMNTEAFF
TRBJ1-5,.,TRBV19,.,TGTGCCAGTAGAAAACGGATAGGAGCAGGGGATAGCAATCAGCCCCAGCATTTT,CASRKRIGAGDSNQPQHF
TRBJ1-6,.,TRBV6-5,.,TGTGCCAGCAGTTACTCCCAGGGGTCCCGCCACCTCCACTTT,CASSYSQGSRHLHF
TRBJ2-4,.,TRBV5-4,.,TGTGCCAGCAGCTTGGAAGGGGTTGGGGACATTCAGTACTTC,CASSLEGVGDIQYF
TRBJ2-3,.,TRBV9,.,TGTGCCAGCAACAAGGGTAGCACAGATACGCAGTATTTT,CASNKGSTDTQYF
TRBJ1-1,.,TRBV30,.,TGTGCCTGGAGTGTCGGGTTGAACACTGAAGCTTTCTTT,CAWSVGLNTEAFF
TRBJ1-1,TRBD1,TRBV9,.,TGTGCCAGCACCCTCGGGACAGGGACGAACACTGAAGCTTTCTTT,CASTLGTGTNTEAFF
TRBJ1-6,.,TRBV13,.,TGTGCCAGCAGCTTCCGGATGGGGCCCCTCCACTTT,CASSFRMGPLHF
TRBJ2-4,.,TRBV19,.,TGTGCCAGTAGTATCAGCGTTCGGGCCAAAAACATTCAGTACTTC,CASSISVRAKNIQYF
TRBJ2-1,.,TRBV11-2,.,TGTGCCAGCAGCGTCTCAGGGAATGAGCAGTTCTTC,CASSVSGNEQFF
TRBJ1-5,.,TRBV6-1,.,TGTGCCAGCAGTGAAGCGGGGGGCCTAGGCCAGCCCCAGCATTTT,CASSEAGGLGQPQHF
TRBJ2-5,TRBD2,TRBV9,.,TGTGCCAGCAGTGAACTAGCGGGGGGCCTTCAAGAGACCCAGTACTTC,CASSELAGGLQETQYF
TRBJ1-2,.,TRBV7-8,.,TGTGCCAGCAGCCCAAGGATCCCGGGTGGCGGAAACTATGGCTACACCTTC,CASSPRIPGGGNYGYTF
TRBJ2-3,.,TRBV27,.,TGTGCCAGCAGTTGGGGGGGCGGGGGACCAGATACGCAGTATTTT,CASSWGGGGPDTQYF
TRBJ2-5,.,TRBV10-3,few,TGTGCCATCAGTGAGTCCAGCGGGCGCCAAGAGGCCCAGTACTTC,CAISESSGRQEAQYF
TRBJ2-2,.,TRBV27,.,TGTGCCAGCAGTCGAGGGGGGGCCGGGGAGCTGTTTTTT,CASSRGGAGELFF
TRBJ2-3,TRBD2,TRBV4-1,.,TGCGCCAGCAGCCAACTAAGACTAGCGGGGGGGGCAGATACGCAGTATTTT,CASSQLRLAGGADTQYF
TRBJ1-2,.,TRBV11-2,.,TGTGCCAGCACCCTAGGGAACGTTAACTATGGCTACACCTTC,CASTLGNVNYGYTF
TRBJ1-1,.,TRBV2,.,TGTGCCAGCAGTAATTCTCGAGGGGGTAACACTGAAGCTTTCTTT,CASSNSRGGNTEAFF
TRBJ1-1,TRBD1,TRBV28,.,TGTGCCAGCAGTGGGAGACAGGGGGCAGCTGAAGCTTTCTTT,CASSGRQGAAEAFF
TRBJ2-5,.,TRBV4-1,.,TGCGCCAGCAGCCAAGTCGCCGGGACCGGTGAAGAGACCCAGTACTTC,CASSQVAGTGEETQYF
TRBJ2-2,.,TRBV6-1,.,TGTGCCAGCACTACTCACACGAACACCGGGGAGCTGTTTTTT,CASTTHTNTGELFF
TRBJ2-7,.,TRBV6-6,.,TGTGCCAGCAGTTCTCGGCGGTTGGTACGTTACGAGCAGTACTTC,CASSSRRLVRYEQYF
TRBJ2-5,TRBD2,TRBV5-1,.,TGCGCCAGCAGCTTGGCGGGCGGACTAGCGGCAGAGACCCAGTACTTC,CASSLAGGLAAETQYF
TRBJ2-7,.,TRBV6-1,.,TGTGCCAGCAGATGGTCGAGCTCCTACGAGCAGTACTTC,CASRWSSSYEQYF
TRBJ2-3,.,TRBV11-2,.,TGTGCCAGCAGCTTTTCCTCCGGTAGTACAGATACGCAGTATTTT,CASSFSSGSTDTQYF
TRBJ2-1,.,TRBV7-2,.,TGTGCCAGCAGCTTAGTAAGCGATAGGAGGAATGAGCAGTTCTTC,CASSLVSDRRNEQFF
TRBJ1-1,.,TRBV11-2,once,TGTGCCAGCAGCTTAGTAACCCCACTGGTCACTGAAGCTTTCTTT,CASSLVTPLVTEAFF
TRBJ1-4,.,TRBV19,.,TGTGCCAGTAGCCTAGGGGAGTCAACTAATGAAAAACTGTTTTTT,CASSLGESTNEKLFF
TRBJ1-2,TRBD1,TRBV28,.,TGTGCCAGCAGTATCGGGACAGACTTTAACTATGGCTACACCTTC,CASSIGTDFNYGYTF
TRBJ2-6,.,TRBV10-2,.,TGCGCCAGCAGTCCAGGGGCCACCTACTCTGGGGCCAACGTCCTGACTTTC,CASSPGATYSGANVLTF
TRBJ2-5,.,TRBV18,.,TGTGCCAGCTCACCGCGATCAGGGGTTCAAGAGACCCAGTACTTC,CASSPRSGVQETQYF
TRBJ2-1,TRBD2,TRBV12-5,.,TGTGCTAGTGGTTTGGTAAGGATAGCGGGGTACAATGAGCAGTTCTTC,CASGLVRIAGYNEQFF
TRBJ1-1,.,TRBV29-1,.,TGCAGCGTAAACAGGGCTACCACTGAAGCTTTCTTT,CSVNRATTEAFF
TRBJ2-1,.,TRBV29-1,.,TGCAGCGTCGCCCCTCAAGATAGCTACAATGAGCAGTTCTTC,CSVAPQDSYNEQFF
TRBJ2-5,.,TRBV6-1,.,TGTGCCAGCAGTGAAAGGGCATCCCAAGAGACCCAGTACTTC,CASSERASQETQYF
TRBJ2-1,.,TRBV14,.,TGTGCCAGCAGCCAATACTCGGGGGCGGGCAATGAGCAGTTCTTC,CASSQYSGAGNEQFF
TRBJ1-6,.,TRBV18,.,TGTGCCAGCTCACCGAGTCAAGGGAATTCACCCCTCCACTTT,CASSPSQGNSPLHF
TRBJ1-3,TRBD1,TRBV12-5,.,TGTGCTAGTGGTTTGATGGGGACAGGTGGTGCGACTGGAAACACCATATATTTT,CASGLMGTGGATGNTIYF
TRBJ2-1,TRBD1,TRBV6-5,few,TGTGCCAGCAGTTACGGACAGGTCTACAATGAGCAGTTCTTC,CASSYGQVYNEQFF
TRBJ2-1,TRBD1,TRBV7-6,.,TGTGCCAGCAGCCAATACAGGGGGCTTGAGCAGTTCTTC,CASSQYRGLEQFF
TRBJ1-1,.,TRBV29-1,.,TGCAGCGTTGATCAGCAGAACACTGAAGCTTTCTTT,CSVDQQNTEAFF
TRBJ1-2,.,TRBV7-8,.,TGTGCCAGCAGCCTCGGGACGGCCGACTATGGCTACACCTTC,CASSLGTADYGYTF
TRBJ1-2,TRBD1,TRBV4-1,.,TGCGCCAGCAGCCTCGAAAAGGTTGGAACAGGGGGTCACTATGGCTACACCTTC,CASSLEKVGTGGHYGYTF
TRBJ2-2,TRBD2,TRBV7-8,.,TGTGCCAGCAGCTTGACGGGGGGGGCCGGGGAGCTGTTTTTT,CASSLTGGAGELFF
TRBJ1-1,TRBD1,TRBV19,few,TGTGCCAGTTCGACAGGGACGAACACTGAAGCTTTCTTT,CASSTGTNTEAFF
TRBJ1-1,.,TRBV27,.,TGTGCCAGCAGTGCGGGCAATATGAACACTGAAGCTTTCTTT,CASSAGNMNTEAFF
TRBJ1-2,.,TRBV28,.,TGTGCCAGCAGCCCCCCGACGGACGCGGGGGGCTACACCTTC,CASSPPTDAGGYTF
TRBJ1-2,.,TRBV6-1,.,TGTGCCAGCAGTGAAAATTCCCGGGGGCGTCTTTCCTATGGCTACACCTTC,CASSENSRGRLSYGYTF
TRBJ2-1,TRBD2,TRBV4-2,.,TGTGCCAGCAGCCAAGAAGCTAGCGGGGGGGCCAATGAGCAGTTCTTC,CASSQEASGGANEQFF
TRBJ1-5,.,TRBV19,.,TGTGCCAGTAGTATGTGGCCCCTCGGCAAACAGCCCCAGCATTTT,CASSMWPLGKQPQHF
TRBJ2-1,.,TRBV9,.,TGTGCCAGCAGCGTGGAAGGAGATACCTACAATGAGCAGTTCTTC,CASSVEGDTYNEQFF
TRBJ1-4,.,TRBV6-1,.,TGTGCCAGCAGTGAAACCAGGGCAACTAATGAAAAACTGTTTTTT,CASSETRATNEKLFF
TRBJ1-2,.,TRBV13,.,TGTGCCAGCAGCTTACCCACGGCAGGGAGGAACTATGGCTACACCTTC,CASSLPTAGRNYGYTF
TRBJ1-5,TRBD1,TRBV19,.,TGTGCCAGCGCCTCGGGACAGGGGTTCAATCAGCCCCAGCATTTT,CASASGQGFNQPQHF